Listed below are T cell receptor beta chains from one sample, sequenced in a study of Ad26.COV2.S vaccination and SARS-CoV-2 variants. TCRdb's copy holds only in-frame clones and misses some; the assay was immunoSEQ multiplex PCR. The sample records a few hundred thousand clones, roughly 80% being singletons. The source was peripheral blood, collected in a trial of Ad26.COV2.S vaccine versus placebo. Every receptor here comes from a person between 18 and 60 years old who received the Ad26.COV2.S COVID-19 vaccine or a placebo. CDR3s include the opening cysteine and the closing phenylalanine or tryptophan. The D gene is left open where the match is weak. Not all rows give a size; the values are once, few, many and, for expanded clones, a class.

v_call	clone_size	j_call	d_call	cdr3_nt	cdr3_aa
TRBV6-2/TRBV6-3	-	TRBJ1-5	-	TGTGCCAGCAGCCGCGACAGCGGGCGCAATCAGCCCCAGCATTTT	CASSRDSGRNQPQHF
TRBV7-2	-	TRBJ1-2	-	TGTGCCAGCAGCTTAGCGTCACGGGCCGGGGGCTACACCTTC	CASSLASRAGGYTF
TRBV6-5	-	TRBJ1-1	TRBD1	TGTGCCAGCAGTCGGACAGGCGCTATGAACACTGAAGCTTTCTTT	CASSRTGAMNTEAFF
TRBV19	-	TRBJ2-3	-	TGTGCCAGTAGTATAGAGGGCCTTACTGATACGCAGTATTTT	CASSIEGLTDTQYF
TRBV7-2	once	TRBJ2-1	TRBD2	TGTGCCAGCAGACGTCTGGCGGGGGGAAATGAGCAGTTCTTC	CASRRLAGGNEQFF
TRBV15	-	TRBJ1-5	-	TGTGCCACCAGCAGAGGGGGGGGTAGCAATCAGCCCCAGCATTTT	CATSRGGGSNQPQHF
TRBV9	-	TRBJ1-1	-	TGTGCCAGCAGCCCCCTAGTAGTGCCGGGAACTGAAGCTTTCTTT	CASSPLVVPGTEAFF
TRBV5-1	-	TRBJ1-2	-	TGCGCCAGCAGCTTGGCCGGGGGGCACTATGGCTACACCTTC	CASSLAGGHYGYTF
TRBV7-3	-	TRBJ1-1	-	TGTGCCAGCAGCTTAATAGTCAACACTGAAGCTTTCTTT	CASSLIVNTEAFF
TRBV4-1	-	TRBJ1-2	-	TGCGCCAGCAGCCAAGCCCTGCCCGCTGGCTACACCTTC	CASSQALPAGYTF
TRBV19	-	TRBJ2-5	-	TGTGCCAGTCGGGCTGGGGTGGGGCGGGAGACCCAGTACTTC	CASRAGVGRETQYF
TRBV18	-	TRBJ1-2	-	TGTGCCAGCTCACCTGTTGCCCAGCCCCGATATGGCTACACCTTC	CASSPVAQPRYGYTF
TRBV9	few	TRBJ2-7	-	TGTGCCAGCAGCGTAAGCAGACCATACTACGAGCAGTACTTC	CASSVSRPYYEQYF
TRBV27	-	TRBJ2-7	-	TGTGCCAGCAGTCCCCGCCGGATCTACGAGCAGTACTTC	CASSPRRIYEQYF
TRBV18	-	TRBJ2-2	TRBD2	TGTGCCAGCTCACCACCAGCGGGGCTGAACACCGGGGAGCTGTTTTTT	CASSPPAGLNTGELFF
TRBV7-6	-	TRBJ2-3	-	TGTGCCAGCAGCTACGGCCCCCAGTGGCAAGATACGCAGTATTTT	CASSYGPQWQDTQYF
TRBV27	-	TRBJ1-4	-	TGTGCCAGCAGTTTAAGCAGGGAATCTAATGAAAAACTGTTTTTT	CASSLSRESNEKLFF
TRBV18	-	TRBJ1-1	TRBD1	TGTGCCAGCTCACCATGGGACAGGGACACCGAAGCTTTCTTT	CASSPWDRDTEAFF
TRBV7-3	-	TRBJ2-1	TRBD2	TGTGCCACTTCTCGACTAGCGGGAGGGAGGGATGAGCAGTTCTTC	CATSRLAGGRDEQFF
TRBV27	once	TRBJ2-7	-	TGTGCCAGCAGTTCGAACAGGGTTGCGTACGAGCAGTACTTC	CASSSNRVAYEQYF
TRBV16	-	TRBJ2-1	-	TGTGCCAGCAGCCAATCATCCGAGCAGTTCTTC	CASSQSSEQFF
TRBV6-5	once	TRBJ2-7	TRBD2	TGTGCCAGCAGCCCCTTAGCGGGGGGCTCCGAGCAGTACTTC	CASSPLAGGSEQYF
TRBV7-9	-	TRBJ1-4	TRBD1	TGTGCCAGCAGCTTAGGACGTTGGACAGGGGGCGAAGCTAATGAAAAACTGTTTTTT	CASSLGRWTGGEANEKLFF
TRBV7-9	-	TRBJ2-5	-	TGTGCCAGCAGCTTTTCCCCGGATAAGACCCAGTACTTC	CASSFSPDKTQYF
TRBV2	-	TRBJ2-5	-	TGTGCCAGCACCGTGGAGACCCAGTACTTC	CASTVETQYF